Following are 10 T cell receptor beta chains from one sample sequenced in a study of graft-versus-host responses after intestinal transplantation (dated by TCRdb to the early 2020s). To isolate intraepithelial and lamina propria lymphocytes from graft specimens, dithiothreitol, EDTA incubations and collagenase D digestion were used. Library preparation employed the immunoSEQ multiplex PCR assay. TCRdb carries this immuneACCESS record with in-frame sequences only. Its versions omit some clonotypes, under half of them owing to an unresolved V gene in the studies checked, with the rest unexplained. Counted in this sample were approximately 60,000 clones; 89% of them appeared once. More than 1.5% of the sample is in the top ten clones. The starting material was ileum tissue, obtained roughly 54 weeks after transplant. The receptors were sampled from a human patient who received an intestinal transplant, so some T cells may come from the graft donor.

The chain joins TRBV2 to TRBJ2-2, with D unclear. The CDR3 runs 15 residues. Trimming removed 1 base at V and 4 bases at J, with 10 bases between. The germline gives CDR1 SNHLY, CDR2 FYNNEI. The CDR3 sequence is CASSEVSPGTGELFF. CDR3 bases: TGTGCCAGCAGTGAAGTCAGCCCGGGCACCGGGGAGCTGTTTTTT.

J is TRBJ1-2 and V is TRBV7-6; 8 bases are shared with TRBD1. Germline CDR1 is SGHVS and CDR2 is FNYEAQ. The CDR3 consists of 14 residues. Trimming took 3 bases from V and 8 from J; bases not matched to a gene: 8. The CDR3 loop is CASSFIAGGAGYTF. The CDR3 DNA follows: TGTGCCAGCAGCTTCATCGCAGGGGGCGCAGGCTACACCTTC.

This chain uses TRBV10-3 with TRBJ1-3; D perhaps matches TRBD1 (6 bases). From germline, CDR1 is ENHRY and CDR2 SYGVKD. This CDR3 has 12 residues. V lost 6 bases, J lost 3 bases, and 6 bases lay in between. The CDR3 nucleotides read TGTGCCATCAGGGACAGTGGAAACACCATATATTTT. This codes for CAIRDSGNTIYF.

The gene calls are TRBV4-1 and TRBJ2-5; tentative D call: TRBD1 (5 bases). Judging by the DNA end, TRBJ2-7 fits better; the J call may be wrong. The germline V gene has CDR1 MGHRA and CDR2 YSYEKL. This CDR3 contains 17 residues. CDR3: CASSQDRSRQLPYEQYF. Here the CDR3 DNA reads TGCGCCAGCAGCCAAGATAGAAGTAGACAGCTACCCTACGAGCAGTACTTC.

This clone was observed a single time. V is TRBV13 and J is TRBJ2-1, with 8 bases aligning to TRBD1. The length of the CDR3 is 19 residues. Losses at the gene ends were 0 bases for V and 3 bases for J; bases not matched to a gene: 13. CDR1 is PRHDT and CDR2 is FYEKMQ in the germline V gene (reference sequence). CDR3 nucleotides: TGTGCCAGCAGCTTAGGGACAGGGGTTTTTCAGAGCTTCTACAATGAGCAGTTCTTC. Protein product: CASSLGTGVFQSFYNEQFF.

The rearrangement links TRBV7-9 to TRBJ1-5, with D unclear. The V and J ends lost 4 bases and 2 bases respectively, with 21 bases between them. This CDR3 region has 18 residues. Germline CDR1 SEHNR, CDR2 FQNEAQ (reference sequence). Written as DNA, the CDR3 is TGTGCCAGCAGCTCCCAACGACTATACCCTGGGGGCAATCAGCCCCAGCATTTT. It specifies CASSSQRLYPGGNQPQHF.

This sequence joins TRBV6-1 and TRBJ2-1, with D perhaps TRBD1 (5 bases). Germline V gene lookup returns CDR1 MNHNS and CDR2 SASEGT. The length of the CDR3 is 15 residues. With 8 bases removed from V and 1 base from J, the gap between germline ends came to 15 bases. The CDR3 region has the DNA TGTGCCAGCCTCCCAGGGTTGATGTCCTACAATGAGCAGTTCTTC. As protein: CASLPGLMSYNEQFF.

This chain links TRBV9 with TRBJ2-7, with 9 positions matching TRBD1. With V trimmed by 4 bases and J by 5 bases, 10 bases remained unmatched. The V gene's germline CDR1 is SGDLS and CDR2 YYNGEE. The CDR3 sequence is 15 residues long. The CDR3 region has the DNA TGTGCCAGCAGCCTCACAGGGGGCGCCGGGGACGAGCAGTACTTC. It encodes CASSLTGGAGDEQYF.

This chain links TRBV13 with TRBJ2-7, with 7 bases matching TRBD2. The CDR3 loop spans 16 amino acids. V lost 5 bases and J lost 2; bases outside the gene matches: 12. Germline CDR1 is PRHDT and CDR2 is FYEKMQ (reference sequence). The CDR3 DNA is TGTGCCAGCAGCGTAATGTCTAGCGGAGACCCCTACGAGCAGTACTTC. Amino acids: CASSVMSSGDPYEQYF. The full variable domain, its missing parts supplied by reference TRBV13 and TRBJ2-7, is AAGVIQSPRHLIKEKRETATLKCYPIPRHDTVYWYQQGPGQDPQFLISFYEKMQSDKGSIPDRFSAQQFSDYHSELNMSSLELGDSALYFCASSVMSSGDPYEQYFGPGTRLTVT.

This rearrangement joins TRBV11-2 to TRBJ2-1, with D possibly TRBD2 on 5 matching bases. Trimming removed 8 bases from V and 8 bases from J, with 22 bases in between. This CDR3 contains 15 residues. Germline CDR1 is SGHAT and CDR2 is FQNNGV. DNA for the CDR3: TGTGCCAGCTCCCCTGGGCCTAGCCCGCAATATGAGCAGTTCTTC. This gives the protein CASSPGPSPQYEQFF.